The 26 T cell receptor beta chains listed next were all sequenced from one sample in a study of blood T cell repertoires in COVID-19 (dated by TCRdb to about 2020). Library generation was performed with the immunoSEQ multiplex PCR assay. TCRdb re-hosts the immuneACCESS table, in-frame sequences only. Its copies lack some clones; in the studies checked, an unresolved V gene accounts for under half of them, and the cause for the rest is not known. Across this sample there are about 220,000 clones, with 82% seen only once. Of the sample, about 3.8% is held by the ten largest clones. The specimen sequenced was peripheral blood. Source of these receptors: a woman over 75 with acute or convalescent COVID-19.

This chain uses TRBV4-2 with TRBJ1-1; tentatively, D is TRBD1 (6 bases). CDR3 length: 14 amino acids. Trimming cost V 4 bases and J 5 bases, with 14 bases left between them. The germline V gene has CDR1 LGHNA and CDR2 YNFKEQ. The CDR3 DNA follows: TGTGCCAGCAGCCCTGTCAACAGGGAGACTGAAGCTTTCTTT. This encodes CASSPVNRETEAFF.

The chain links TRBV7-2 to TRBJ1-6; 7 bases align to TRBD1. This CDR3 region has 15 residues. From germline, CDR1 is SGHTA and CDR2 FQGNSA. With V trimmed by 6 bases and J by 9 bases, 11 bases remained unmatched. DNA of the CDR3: TGTGCCAGCAGGAAGACAGGGAAATACCTTTCACCCCTCCACTTT. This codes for CASRKTGKYLSPLHF.

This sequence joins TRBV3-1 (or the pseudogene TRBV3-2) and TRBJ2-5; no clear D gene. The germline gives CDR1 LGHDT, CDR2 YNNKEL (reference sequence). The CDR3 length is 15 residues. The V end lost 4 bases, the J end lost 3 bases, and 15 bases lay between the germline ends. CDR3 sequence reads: CASSPSLAQKETQYF. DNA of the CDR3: TGTGCCAGCAGCCCGTCCTTGGCCCAGAAAGAGACCCAGTACTTC.

The CDR3 reads CASSSGTGGAADTQYF. In DNA, the CDR3 is TGTGCCAGCAGCTCCGGGACAGGGGGCGCCGCAGATACGCAGTATTTT. This chain uses TRBV5-6 with TRBJ2-3; 12 nucleotides align to TRBD1. Trimming removed 3 bases from V and 4 bases from J; junction bases left unmatched: 6. The CDR3 runs to 16 residues. Per germline, CDR1 SGHDT and CDR2 YYEEEE.

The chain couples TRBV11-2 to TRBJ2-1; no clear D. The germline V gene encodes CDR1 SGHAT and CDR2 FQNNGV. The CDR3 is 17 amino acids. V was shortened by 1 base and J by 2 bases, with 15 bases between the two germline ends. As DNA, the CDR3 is TGTGCCAGCAGCTTAGCGTCCTCGACAATCACCTACAATGAGCAGTTCTTC. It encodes CASSLASSTITYNEQFF. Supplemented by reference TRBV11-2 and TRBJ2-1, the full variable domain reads EAGVAQSPRYKIIEKRQSVAFWCNPISGHATLYWYQQILGQGPKLLIQFQNNGVVDDSQLPKDRFSAERLKGVDSTLKIQPAKLEDSAVYLCASSLASSTITYNEQFFGPGTRLTVL.

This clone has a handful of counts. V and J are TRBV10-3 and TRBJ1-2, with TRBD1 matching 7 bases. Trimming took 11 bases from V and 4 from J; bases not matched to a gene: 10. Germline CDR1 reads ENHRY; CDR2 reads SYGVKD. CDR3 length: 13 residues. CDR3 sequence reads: CASHEGTVYGYTF. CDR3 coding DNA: TGTGCCTCCCACGAAGGGACAGTCTATGGCTACACCTTC.

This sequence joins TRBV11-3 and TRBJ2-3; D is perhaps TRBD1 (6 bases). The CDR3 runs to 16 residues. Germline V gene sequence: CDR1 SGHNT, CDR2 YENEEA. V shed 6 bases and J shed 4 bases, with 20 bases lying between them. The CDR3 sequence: CASSPLGAYLADTQYF. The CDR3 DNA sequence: TGTGCCAGCAGTCCCCTGGGGGCGTATCTCGCAGATACGCAGTATTTT. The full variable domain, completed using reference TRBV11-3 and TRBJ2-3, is EAGVVQSPRYKIIEKKQPVAFWCNPISGHNTLYWYLQNLGQGPELLIRYENEEAVDDSQLPKDRFSAERLKGVDSTLKIQPAELGDSAVYLCASSPLGAYLADTQYFGPGTRLTVL.

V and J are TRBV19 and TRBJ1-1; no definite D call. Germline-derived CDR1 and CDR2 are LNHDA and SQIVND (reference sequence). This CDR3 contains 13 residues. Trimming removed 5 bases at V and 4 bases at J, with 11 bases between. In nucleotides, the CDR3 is TGTGCCAGTAGTCCGTCCGCGGGCACTGAAGCTTTCTTT. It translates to CASSPSAGTEAFF.

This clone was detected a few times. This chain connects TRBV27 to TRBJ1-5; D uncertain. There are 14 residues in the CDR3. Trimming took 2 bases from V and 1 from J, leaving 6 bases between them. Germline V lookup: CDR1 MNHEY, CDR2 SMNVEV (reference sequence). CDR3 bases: TGTGCCAGCAGTTTAAGCAGGAGCAATCAGCCCCAGCATTTT. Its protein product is CASSLSRSNQPQHF.

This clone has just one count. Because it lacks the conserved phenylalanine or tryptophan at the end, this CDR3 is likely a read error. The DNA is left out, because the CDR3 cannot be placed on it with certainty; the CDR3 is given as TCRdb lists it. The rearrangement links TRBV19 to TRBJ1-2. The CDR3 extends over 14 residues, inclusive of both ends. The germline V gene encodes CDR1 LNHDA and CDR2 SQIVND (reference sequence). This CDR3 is CASSMSGGALIGLI.

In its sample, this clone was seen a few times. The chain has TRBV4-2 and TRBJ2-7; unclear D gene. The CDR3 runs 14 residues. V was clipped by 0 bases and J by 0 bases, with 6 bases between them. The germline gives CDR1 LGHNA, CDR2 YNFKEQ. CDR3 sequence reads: CASSQDSRSYEQYF. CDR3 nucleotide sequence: TGTGCCAGCAGCCAAGATTCCCGCTCCTACGAGCAGTACTTC.

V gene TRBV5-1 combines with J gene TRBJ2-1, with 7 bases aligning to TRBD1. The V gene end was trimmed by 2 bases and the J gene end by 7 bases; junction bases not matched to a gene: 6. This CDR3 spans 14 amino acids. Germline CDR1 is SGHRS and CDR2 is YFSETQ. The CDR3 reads CASSLEGAYNEQFF. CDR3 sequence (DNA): TGCGCCAGCAGCTTAGAGGGGGCGTATAATGAGCAGTTCTTC.

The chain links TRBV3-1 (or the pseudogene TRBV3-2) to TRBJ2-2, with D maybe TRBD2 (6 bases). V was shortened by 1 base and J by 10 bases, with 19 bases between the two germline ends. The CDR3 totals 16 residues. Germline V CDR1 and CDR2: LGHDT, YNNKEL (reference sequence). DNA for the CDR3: TGTGCCAGCAGCCAAGCCCGATTAAAGGAGGGGCAGGAGCTGTTTTTT. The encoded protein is CASSQARLKEGQELFF.

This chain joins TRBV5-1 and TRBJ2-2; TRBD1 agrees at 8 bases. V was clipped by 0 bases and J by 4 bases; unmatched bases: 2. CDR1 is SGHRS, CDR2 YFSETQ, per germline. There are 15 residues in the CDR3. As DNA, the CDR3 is TGCGCCAGCAGCTTGGCAACAGGGGGCACCGGGGAGCTGTTTTTT. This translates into CASSLATGGTGELFF.

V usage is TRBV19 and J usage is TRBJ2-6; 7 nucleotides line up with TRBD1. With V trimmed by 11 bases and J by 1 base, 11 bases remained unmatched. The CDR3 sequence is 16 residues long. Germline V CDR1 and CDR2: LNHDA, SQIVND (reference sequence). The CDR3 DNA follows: TGTGCCTCTAGGACAGGAAGGGTATCTGGGGCCAACGTCCTGACTTTC. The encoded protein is CASRTGRVSGANVLTF.

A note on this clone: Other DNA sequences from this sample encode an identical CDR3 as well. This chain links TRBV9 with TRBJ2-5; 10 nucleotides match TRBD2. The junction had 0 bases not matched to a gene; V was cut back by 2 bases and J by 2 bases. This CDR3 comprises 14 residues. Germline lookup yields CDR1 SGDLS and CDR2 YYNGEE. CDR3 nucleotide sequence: TGTGCCAGCAGCGTTAGCGGGGGGCAAGAGACCCAGTACTTC. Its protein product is CASSVSGGQETQYF.

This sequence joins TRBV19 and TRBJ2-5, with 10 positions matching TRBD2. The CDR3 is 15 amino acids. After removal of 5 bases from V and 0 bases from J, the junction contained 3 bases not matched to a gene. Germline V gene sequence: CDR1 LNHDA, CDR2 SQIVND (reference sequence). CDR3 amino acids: CASSVLAGNQETQYF. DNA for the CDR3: TGTGCCAGTAGTGTACTAGCGGGGAACCAAGAGACCCAGTACTTC.

The CDR3 nucleotides read TGCGCCAGCAGCTTGGGCCCAAAAGGGACAGGGAATGAAAAACTGTTTTTT. Translating gives CASSLGPKGTGNEKLFF. This chain links TRBV5-1 with TRBJ1-4; 9 bases agree with TRBD1. The CDR3 runs to 17 residues. Germline CDR1 is SGHRS and CDR2 is YFSETQ. J was trimmed by 5 bases and V by 0 bases; bases with no gene match: 8.

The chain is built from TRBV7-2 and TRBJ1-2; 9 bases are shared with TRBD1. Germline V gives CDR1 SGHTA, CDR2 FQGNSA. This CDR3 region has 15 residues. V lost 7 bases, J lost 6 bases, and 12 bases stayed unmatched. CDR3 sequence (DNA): TGTGCCAGCAACTCCCGGACAGGGGAGATGGATGGCTACACCTTC. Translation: CASNSRTGEMDGYTF.

The CDR3 here is CASSADSGIYF. CDR3 nucleotides: TGTGCCAGCAGCGCGGACAGTGGCATATATTTT. The chain recombines TRBV7-9 with TRBJ1-3; weak D call: TRBD1 (6 bases). This CDR3 has 11 residues. The germline V and J ends were trimmed by 5 bases and 12 bases, with 11 bases remaining between them. Germline V CDR1 and CDR2: SEHNR, FQNEAQ (reference sequence).

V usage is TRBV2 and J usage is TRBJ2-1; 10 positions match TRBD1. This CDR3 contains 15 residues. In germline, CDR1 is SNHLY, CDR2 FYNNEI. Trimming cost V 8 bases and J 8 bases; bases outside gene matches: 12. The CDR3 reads CASGIDRGRRDEQFF. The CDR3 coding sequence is TGTGCCAGCGGGATCGACAGGGGGCGTCGGGATGAGCAGTTCTTC. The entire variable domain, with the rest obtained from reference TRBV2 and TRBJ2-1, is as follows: EPEVTQTPSHQVTQMGQEVILRCVPISNHLYFYWYRQILGQKVEFLVSFYNNEISEKSEIFDDQFSVERPDGSNFTLKIRSTKLEDSAMYFCASGIDRGRRDEQFFGPGTRLTVL.

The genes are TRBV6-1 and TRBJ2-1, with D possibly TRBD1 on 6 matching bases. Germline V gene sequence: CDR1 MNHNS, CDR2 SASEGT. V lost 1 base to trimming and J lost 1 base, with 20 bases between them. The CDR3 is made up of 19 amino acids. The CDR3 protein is CASSEEEDSFPLSYNEQFF. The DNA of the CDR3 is TGTGCCAGCAGTGAAGAAGAGGACAGTTTCCCTCTTTCCTACAATGAGCAGTTCTTC.

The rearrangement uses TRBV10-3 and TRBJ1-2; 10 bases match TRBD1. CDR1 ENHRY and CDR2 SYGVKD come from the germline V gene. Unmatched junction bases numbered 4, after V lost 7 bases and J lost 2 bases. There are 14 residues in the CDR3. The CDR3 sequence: CAIKTGGGNYGYTF. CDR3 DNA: TGTGCCATCAAGACAGGGGGCGGGAACTATGGCTACACCTTC.

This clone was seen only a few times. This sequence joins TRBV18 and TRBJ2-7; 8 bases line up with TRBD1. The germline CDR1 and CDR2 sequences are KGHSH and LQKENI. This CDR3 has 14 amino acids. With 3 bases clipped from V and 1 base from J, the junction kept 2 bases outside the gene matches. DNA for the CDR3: TGTGCCAGCTCACCGACAGGGGAATCCTACGAGCAGTACTTC. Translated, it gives CASSPTGESYEQYF.

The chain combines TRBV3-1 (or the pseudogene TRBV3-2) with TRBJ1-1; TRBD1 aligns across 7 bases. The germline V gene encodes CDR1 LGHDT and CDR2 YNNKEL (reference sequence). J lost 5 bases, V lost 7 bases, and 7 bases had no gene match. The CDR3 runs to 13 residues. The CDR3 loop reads CASKGQPGTEAFF. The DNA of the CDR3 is TGTGCCAGCAAGGGACAGCCGGGAACTGAAGCTTTCTTT.

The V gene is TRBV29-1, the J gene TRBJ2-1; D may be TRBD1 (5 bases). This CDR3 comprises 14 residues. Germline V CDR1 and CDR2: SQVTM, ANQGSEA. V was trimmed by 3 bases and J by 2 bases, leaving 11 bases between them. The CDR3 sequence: CSVDRGFTYNEQFF. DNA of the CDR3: TGCAGCGTTGATAGGGGCTTCACCTACAATGAGCAGTTCTTC.